These 26 T cell receptor beta chains came from one sample sequenced in a study of cytomegalovirus exposure and HLA in healthy donors. With 60 Vbeta and 13 Jbeta primers, the PCR was carried out. Assay used: immunoSEQ multiplex PCR; TCRdb lists only in-frame clones, some missing. The table shows 150,000 to 200,000 clones, with around 68% occurring only once. Material for sequencing was PBMCs. The receptors shown here come from a man in his forties or fifties in good health and CMV-seronegative.

CDR3 nucleotides: TGTGCCAGCAGCTTGCCGGGGTCGGGAACAGATACGCAGTATTTT. Translating it yields CASSLPGSGTDTQYF. The J gene is TRBJ2-3, the V gene TRBV5-5, with D tentatively TRBD2 (5 bases). V was shortened by 1 base and J by 3 bases, with 12 bases between the two germline ends. The CDR3 runs 15 residues. Germline loops: CDR1 SGHKS, CDR2 YYEKEE (reference sequence).

This chain links TRBV7-9 with TRBJ1-4; a possible D gene is TRBD1 (6 bases). The CDR3 consists of 14 residues. V was cut by 2 bases and J by 7 bases, with 11 bases left in between. Looked up from germline, CDR1 is SEHNR and CDR2 is FQNEAQ (reference sequence). CDR3 in amino acids: CASSLKGGGEKLFF. The CDR3 nucleotides read TGTGCCAGCAGCTTAAAGGGAGGGGGTGAAAAACTGTTTTTT.

The chain carries TRBV11-2 and TRBJ2-3; 8 nucleotides align to TRBD1. Germline loops: CDR1 SGHAT, CDR2 FQNNGV. The ends lost 4 bases at V and 2 bases at J; junction bases unmatched: 8. The CDR3 extends over 16 amino acids. The CDR3 DNA sequence: TGTGCCAGCAGCTCACGGACAGGGAGGCCCACAGATACGCAGTATTTT. Translating it yields CASSSRTGRPTDTQYF.

The rearrangement links TRBV18 to TRBJ1-5; D gene uncertain. Trimming left V 0 bases short and J 4 bases short, with 10 bases between. This CDR3 region has 15 residues. CDR1 and CDR2 from the germline V gene are KGHSH and LQKENI. The DNA for the CDR3 is TGTGCCAGCTCACCACCCGGGAACGGTAATCAGCCCCAGCATTTT. Residues: CASSPPGNGNQPQHF.

The CDR3 sequence is CASSVSSGGFTDTQYF. The CDR3 DNA follows: TGTGCCAGCAGCGTATCTAGCGGGGGGTTCACAGATACGCAGTATTTT. V gene TRBV7-6 combines with J gene TRBJ2-3, with 11 bases fitting TRBD2. The CDR3 totals 16 residues. Trimming removed 5 bases from V and 2 bases from J; junction bases left unmatched: 6. Germline-derived CDR1 and CDR2 are SGHVS and FNYEAQ.

This clone was observed a handful of times. The rearrangement joins TRBV5-1 to TRBJ1-4, with 10 bases lining up with TRBD1. Germline trimming cut 0 bases from V and 10 bases from J; bases unmatched to any gene: 6. Germline V gene data show CDR1 as SGHRS and CDR2 as YFSETQ. CDR3 length: 15 residues. CDR3 in amino acids: CASSLEGQGFRKLFF. CDR3 in DNA: TGCGCCAGCAGCTTGGAGGGACAGGGGTTCAGAAAACTGTTTTTT.

The chain recombines TRBV15 with TRBJ2-2; D possibly corresponds to TRBD2 (6 bases). The ends were cut back, 0 bases at V and 3 bases at J, with 11 bases in the middle. CDR1 is LNHNV, CDR2 YYDKDF, per germline (reference sequence). The CDR3 has 16 residues. For the CDR3, the DNA is TGTGCCACCAGCAGAGATTCGGGGGACCACACCGGGGAGCTGTTTTTT. This sequence encodes CATSRDSGDHTGELFF.

This clone was counted a single time. CDR3 in DNA: TGTGCCAGCAGTTTCGCCCGAGGGGGGGGACCCGTAATAAGATACGAGCAGTACTTC. Encoded protein: CASSFARGGGPVIRYEQYF. V is TRBV27 and J is TRBJ2-7, with D perhaps TRBD2 (7 bases). The CDR3 covers 19 residues. Germline V lookup: CDR1 MNHEY, CDR2 SMNVEV (reference sequence). V was pared by 3 bases and J by 4 bases, with 28 bases between.

This clone has more than one count but fewer than ten. The chain carries TRBV4-1 and TRBJ1-1; perhaps TRBD1 as D (5 bases). V was trimmed by 0 bases and J by 0 bases, leaving 20 bases between them. Germline loops: CDR1 MGHRA, CDR2 YSYEKL. This CDR3 has 19 amino acids. DNA for the CDR3: TGCGCCAGCAGCCAAGAATGGCAGGGATCGACCCCTTTGAACACTGAAGCTTTCTTT. It translates to CASSQEWQGSTPLNTEAFF.

V usage is TRBV27 and J usage is TRBJ1-5; D ambiguous. CDR3 length: 15 residues. Deletions cut 2 bases from V and 3 bases from J, with 11 bases between. CDR1 and CDR2 (germline): MNHEY, SMNVEV (reference sequence). CDR3 amino acids: CASSLGGGNNQPQHF. CDR3 nucleotide sequence: TGTGCCAGCAGTTTAGGCGGCGGAAACAATCAGCCCCAGCATTTT.

V and J are TRBV7-3 and TRBJ2-3, with TRBD2 identical over 7 bases. This CDR3 spans 12 amino acids. Germline CDR1 is SGHTA and CDR2 is FQGTGA. V lost 5 bases and J lost 11; bases outside the gene matches: 7. The CDR3, as DNA: TGTGCCAGCAGCAAAAGCGGGGAAGGGCAGTATTTT. It yields the protein CASSKSGEGQYF. Full variable domain (rest looked up from reference TRBV7-3 and TRBJ2-3): GAGVSQTPSNKVTEKGKYVELRCDPISGHTALYWYRQSLGQGPEFLIYFQGTGAADDSGLPNDRFFAVRPEGSVSTLKIQRTERGDSAVYLCASSKSGEGQYFGPGTRLTVL.

This clone was seen once. This chain uses TRBV6-5 with TRBJ1-1; possible D gene TRBD1, 6 bases. Per germline, CDR1 MNHEY and CDR2 SVGAGI. CDR3 length equals 16 residues. V lost 0 bases to trimming and J lost 5 bases, with 16 bases between them. CDR3 bases: TGTGCCAGCAGTTACTCGATATTGGGGGCACAGACTGAAGCTTTCTTT. Encoded protein: CASSYSILGAQTEAFF.

The chain joins TRBV7-9 to TRBJ2-1; 8 positions agree with TRBD2. The CDR3 loop spans 17 amino acids. Germline values: CDR1 SEHNR, CDR2 FQNEAQ (reference sequence). V shed 5 bases and J 0 bases; nucleotides not matched to a gene: 9. CDR3 sequence: CASSPLGGAISYNEQFF. Here the CDR3 DNA reads TGTGCCAGCAGCCCTCTCGGGGGGGCCATCTCCTACAATGAGCAGTTCTTC.

This clone was seen a handful of times. The chain carries TRBV6-4 and TRBJ1-1; no definite D call. Trimming cost V 2 bases and J 0 bases, with 7 bases left between them. Germline assignment: CDR1 MRHNA and CDR2 SNTAGT. This CDR3 spans 14 amino acids. The CDR3 DNA sequence: TGTGCCAGCAGTGACAACAGCATGAACACTGAAGCTTTCTTT. Translation: CASSDNSMNTEAFF.

The V call is TRBV5-1, the J call TRBJ2-5, with TRBD1 as a possible D gene (6 bases). The CDR3 length is 14 residues. Germline V gene sequence: CDR1 SGHRS, CDR2 YFSETQ. V was trimmed by 7 bases and J by 4 bases, leaving 17 bases between them. CDR3 loop: CASSDGGGAETQYF. The CDR3 DNA follows: TGCGCCAGCTCAGACGGTGGGGGCGCAGAGACCCAGTACTTC.

This clone was counted a single time. The chain recombines TRBV5-4 with TRBJ2-7, with unresolved D. V shed 4 bases and J shed 4 bases, with 12 bases lying between them. This CDR3 contains 13 residues. From germline, CDR1 is SGHNT and CDR2 YYREEE (reference sequence). CDR3 sequence (DNA): TGTGCCAGCAGCCCCGATGGCCAGTACGAGCAGTACTTC. Protein: CASSPDGQYEQYF.

This rearrangement joins TRBV18 to TRBJ2-1; tentative D call: TRBD1 (5 bases). CDR1 is KGHSH, CDR2 LQKENI, per germline. V lost 6 bases to trimming and J lost 4 bases, with 19 bases between them. This CDR3 region has 16 residues. CDR3 sequence reads: CASSSQGPMGYNEQFF. DNA for the CDR3: TGTGCCAGCTCGTCGCAGGGTCCCATGGGTTACAATGAGCAGTTCTTC.

This clone was seen only once. The chain is built from TRBV9 and TRBJ2-3; D is uncertain. Germline CDR1 SGDLS, CDR2 YYNGEE. The CDR3 totals 13 residues. V lost 0 bases to trimming and J lost 6 bases, with 8 bases between them. CDR3 sequence reads: CASSVVRSDTQYF. CDR3 coding DNA: TGTGCCAGCAGCGTAGTGAGGTCGGATACGCAGTATTTT.

The chain combines TRBV5-1 with TRBJ1-6; TRBD1 agrees at 7 bases. This CDR3 has 15 amino acids. V lost 2 bases and J lost 5; bases outside the gene matches: 4. CDR1 and CDR2 from the germline V gene are SGHRS and YFSETQ. CDR3 coding DNA: TGCGCCAGCAGCTTCAGGGGGGCTGATAATTCACCCCTCCACTTT. As protein: CASSFRGADNSPLHF.

This chain connects TRBV5-1 to TRBJ2-1; 11 bases are a match to TRBD2. The CDR3 is 16 residues long. V shed 1 base, J shed 7 bases, and the junction held 7 bases outside the gene matches. Germline V gene data show CDR1 as SGHRS and CDR2 as YFSETQ. CDR3 coding DNA: TGCGCCAGCAGCTTGTTAGCGGGGGGGCAAGGTAATGAGCAGTTCTTC. It codes for CASSLLAGGQGNEQFF.

The chain links TRBV19 to TRBJ2-1; 9 positions match TRBD2. V was clipped by 1 base and J by 2 bases; unmatched bases: 3. The germline V gene encodes CDR1 LNHDA and CDR2 SQIVND (reference sequence). The CDR3 sequence is 16 residues long. CDR3 sequence (DNA): TGTGCCAGTAGTATAGGGTCTAGCGGGGCCTACAATGAGCAGTTCTTC. Translation gives CASSIGSSGAYNEQFF.

The CDR3 sequence: CASSSDRDYQPQHF. Written as DNA, the CDR3 is TGTGCCAGCAGCTCGGACAGGGATTATCAGCCCCAGCATTTT. The genes are TRBV7-9 and TRBJ1-5, with 8 nucleotides matching TRBD1. The CDR3 totals 14 residues. From germline, CDR1 is SEHNR and CDR2 FQNEAQ (reference sequence). The J segment lost 5 bases and the V segment lost 4 bases, leaving 4 bases of the junction unmatched. Variable domain in full (rest from reference TRBV7-9 and TRBJ1-5): DTGVSQNPRHKITKRGQNVTFRCDPISEHNRLYWYRQTLGQGPEFLTYFQNEAQLEKSRLLSDRFSAERPKGSFSTLEIQRTEQGDSAMYLCASSSDRDYQPQHFGDGTRLSIL.

This chain uses TRBV4-2 with TRBJ2-5; 9 bases map to TRBD2. Germline CDR1 and CDR2: LGHNA and YNFKEQ. The J segment lost 5 bases and the V segment lost 0 bases, leaving 10 bases of the junction unmatched. This CDR3 has 17 residues. The CDR3 loop reads CASSQDLGRGGWETQYF. The CDR3, as DNA: TGTGCCAGCAGCCAAGATCTGGGGCGGGGGGGCTGGGAGACCCAGTACTTC.

The chain joins TRBV2 to TRBJ2-5; 8 nucleotides line up with TRBD2. The CDR3 is 15 residues long. The V gene end was trimmed by 3 bases and the J gene end by 5 bases; junction bases not matched to a gene: 8. The germline gives CDR1 SNHLY, CDR2 FYNNEI. The CDR3 here is CASSEVSGGRETQYF. Written as DNA, the CDR3 is TGTGCCAGCAGTGAGGTCAGCGGGGGCCGGGAGACCCAGTACTTC.

J is TRBJ2-1 and V is TRBV7-2, with 12 bases fitting TRBD2. Losses at the gene ends were 4 bases for V and 9 bases for J; bases not matched to a gene: 1. This CDR3 has 13 residues. CDR1 SGHTA and CDR2 FQGNSA come from the germline V gene. Written as DNA, the CDR3 is TGTGCCAGCAGCTCGACTAGCGGGGGTGAGCAGTTCTTC. It yields the protein CASSSTSGGEQFF. Full variable domain (rest looked up from reference TRBV7-2 and TRBJ2-1): GAGVSQSPSNKVTEKGKDVELRCDPISGHTALYWYRQSLGQGLEFLIYFQGNSAPDKSGLPSDRFSAERTGGSVSTLTIQRTQQEDSAVYLCASSSTSGGEQFFGPGTRLTVL.

The V call is TRBV10-3, the J call TRBJ1-1; 9 bases are a match to TRBD1. J gave up 7 bases and V 4 bases, and 1 base lay outside the gene matches. CDR1 is ENHRY and CDR2 is SYGVKD in the germline V gene. The CDR3 sequence is 12 residues long. The CDR3 loop is CAISGTGVEAFF. CDR3 sequence (DNA): TGTGCCATCAGTGGGACAGGGGTTGAAGCTTTCTTT.